The entry below gives a single TCR beta chain sequence along with its context. The antigen remains undetermined. This sample was taken from a study of OX40 agonist ivuxolimab in advanced cancers. On the study more broadly: Three patients responded partially, comprising one with hepatocellular carcinoma and two with cutaneous melanoma. Study outcomes and limitations: Specificity for antigen went undetermined in the expanded peripheral T cells. Low normalized clonal expansion also occurred in some nonresponding patients.

The protocol was immunoSEQ multiplex PCR, while the TCRdb copy is restricted to in-frame clones and leaves out a portion. This table has about 12,000 clones, 69% appearing once. The sequenced sample was CD4+ or CD8+ T cells sorted from blood, obtained in a trial of the OX40 agonist ivuxolimab. This sequence originates from an adult with an advanced solid tumor such as melanoma, head and neck, liver or kidney cancer.

DNA of the CDR3: TGTGCCAGCAGCCCATTGACAGGGAGGAATGAGCAGTTCTTC. Its translation is CASSPLTGRNEQFF. The gene calls are TRBV5-6 and TRBJ2-1; D perhaps matches TRBD1 (7 bases). The CDR3 has 14 residues. Germline V CDR1 and CDR2: SGHDT, YYEEEE. The V and J ends lost 4 bases and 7 bases respectively, with 15 bases between them.